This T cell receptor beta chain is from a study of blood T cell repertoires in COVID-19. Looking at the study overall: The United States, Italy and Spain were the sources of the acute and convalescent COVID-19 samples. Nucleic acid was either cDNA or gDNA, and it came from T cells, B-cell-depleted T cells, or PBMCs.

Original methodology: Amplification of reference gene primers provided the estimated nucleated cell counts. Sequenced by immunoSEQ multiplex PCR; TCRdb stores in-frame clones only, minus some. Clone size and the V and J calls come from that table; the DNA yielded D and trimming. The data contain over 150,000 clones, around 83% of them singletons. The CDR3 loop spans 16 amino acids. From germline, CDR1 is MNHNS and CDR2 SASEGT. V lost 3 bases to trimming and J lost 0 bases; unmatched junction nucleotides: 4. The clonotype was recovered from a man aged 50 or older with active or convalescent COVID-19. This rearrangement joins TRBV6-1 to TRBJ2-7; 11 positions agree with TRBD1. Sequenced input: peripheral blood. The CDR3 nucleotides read TGTGCCAGCAGTGAGAGGGACAGGGGGATCTCCTACGAGCAGTACTTC. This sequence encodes CASSERDRGISYEQYF.